Listed here are 30 T cell receptor beta chains from one sample, sequenced in a study of shared clonotypes between healthy human individuals. CD45RO-negative CD8 cells positively selected for CCR7 made up the naive population, which excluded terminally differentiated effector memory CD45RA+ cells. Measured with immunoSEQ multiplex PCR; TCRdb has only the in-frame clones, and not every one. The table lists around 2,100,000 clones, about 95% of them singletons. The sequenced material came from naive CD8+ T cells sorted from blood. The receptors come from a man younger than 30 in good health.

The gene calls are TRBV9 and TRBJ2-3; D not certain. Trimming cost V 4 bases and J 2 bases, with 11 bases left between them. The germline CDR1 and CDR2 sequences are SGDLS and YYNGEE. The CDR3 totals 14 residues. This CDR3 reads CASSLIGDTDTQYF. The CDR3 DNA reads TGTGCCAGCAGCCTAATTGGGGACACAGATACGCAGTATTTT.

This chain connects TRBV11-2 to TRBJ1-5; a possible D gene is TRBD1 (5 bases). The CDR3 has 13 residues. V lost 4 bases and J 7 bases, leaving 11 bases between the germline ends. Germline V gene sequence: CDR1 SGHAT, CDR2 FQNNGV. CDR3 amino acids: CASSSRQNQPQHF. The CDR3 nucleotides are TGTGCCAGCAGCTCGAGACAGAACCAGCCCCAGCATTTT.

Notes on this clone: The sample has other DNA sequences that encode this CDR3 too. The DNA for the CDR3 is TGTGCCAGCAGCTTCGGGAACACCGGGGAGCTGTTTTTT. Translation gives CASSFGNTGELFF. This chain links TRBV5-6 with TRBJ2-2; D gene unclear. The CDR3 runs to 13 residues. The germline CDR1 and CDR2 sequences are SGHDT and YYEEEE. V was clipped by 2 bases and J by 1 base, with 3 bases between them.

This rearrangement joins TRBV30 to TRBJ1-1; D is unclear. Germline assignment: CDR1 GTSNPN and CDR2 SVGIG (reference sequence). V was pared by 0 bases and J by 4 bases, with 9 bases between. CDR3 length: 13 amino acids. The CDR3 DNA is TGTGCCTGGAGTGTCGGAGTGGCCACTGAAGCTTTCTTT. This sequence encodes CAWSVGVATEAFF.

This clone has only one observation. The CDR3 sequence: CAWTGGTTSTDTQYF. The CDR3 DNA reads TGTGCCTGGACTGGGGGGACCACTAGCACAGATACGCAGTATTTT. The rearrangement joins TRBV30 to TRBJ2-3; the D gene is possibly TRBD2 (6 bases). This CDR3 has 15 residues. CDR1 and CDR2 from the germline V gene are GTSNPN and SVGIG (reference sequence). The V gene lost 4 bases and the J gene lost 0 bases, with 14 bases spanning the gap.

This chain uses TRBV7-3 with TRBJ2-1, with TRBD1 matching 8 bases. The CDR3 length is 18 residues. The trim removed 2 bases at V and 5 bases at J, leaving 14 bases unmatched. Germline CDR1 is SGHTA and CDR2 is FQGTGA. The CDR3 DNA is TGTGCCAGCAGCTTAGGAGGGGTGGCGGGACAGGCCGACAATGAGCAGTTCTTC. Translation: CASSLGGVAGQADNEQFF.

The chain is built from TRBV27 and TRBJ2-7; the match to TRBD2 covers 7 bases. The CDR3 spans 16 residues. V gave up 5 bases and J gave up 2 bases; unmatched junction bases: 12. From germline, CDR1 is MNHEY and CDR2 SMNVEV (reference sequence). The CDR3: CASSPSGGSLTYEQYF. In DNA, the CDR3 is TGTGCCAGCAGTCCCTCGGGCGGGAGCTTAACCTACGAGCAGTACTTC.

This clone turned up a few times. This CDR3 is also generated by other DNA sequences in the sample. The chain joins TRBV30 to TRBJ1-1, with D unresolved. This CDR3 region has 11 residues. Germline CDR1 and CDR2: GTSNPN and SVGIG (reference sequence). V lost 0 bases and J 4 bases, leaving 3 bases between the germline ends. The CDR3 reads CAWSVSTEAFF. CDR3 bases: TGTGCCTGGAGTGTGAGCACTGAAGCTTTCTTT.

The chain carries TRBV5-1 and TRBJ1-1; a weak D match, TRBD1 (5 bases). In germline, CDR1 is SGHRS, CDR2 YFSETQ. CDR3 length equals 14 residues. V was cut by 6 bases and J by 0 bases, with 12 bases left in between. CDR3 sequence (DNA): TGCGCCAGCACTCCGACAGACCTGAACACTGAAGCTTTCTTT. Translated, it gives CASTPTDLNTEAFF.

The chain has TRBV2 and TRBJ2-7; tentatively, D is TRBD2 (6 bases). Germline-derived CDR1 and CDR2 are SNHLY and FYNNEI. Trimming took off 6 bases at V and 2 bases at J, with 11 bases between the two ends. The CDR3 is 13 residues long. The CDR3 loop reads CASRTGGAYEQYF. The DNA for the CDR3 is TGTGCCAGCAGAACCGGCGGGGCCTACGAGCAGTACTTC.

The chain carries TRBV25-1 and TRBJ1-6; the D gene is possibly TRBD1 (5 bases). Germline loops: CDR1 MGHDK, CDR2 SYGVNS. This CDR3 comprises 15 residues. V was shortened by 3 bases and J by 7 bases, with 13 bases between the two germline ends. In nucleotides, the CDR3 is TGTGCCAGCAGTGATGTTCGGGGCCTAAATTCACCCCTCCACTTT. It translates to CASSDVRGLNSPLHF.

This sequence joins TRBV9 and TRBJ1-6, with TRBD1 matching 7 bases. The V gene end was trimmed by 0 bases and the J gene end by 2 bases; junction bases not matched to a gene: 5. CDR3 size: 17 residues. Germline assignment: CDR1 SGDLS and CDR2 YYNGEE. CDR3 sequence reads: CASSVEGQVTYNSPLHF. The CDR3 DNA is TGTGCCAGCAGCGTAGAAGGACAGGTAACCTATAATTCACCCCTCCACTTT.

The V gene is TRBV4-1, the J gene TRBJ2-3; D not certain. The CDR3 totals 12 residues. Germline-derived CDR1 and CDR2 are MGHRA and YSYEKL. Trimming removed 4 bases at V and 4 bases at J, with 6 bases between. CDR3 in amino acids: CASSRTADTQYF. As DNA, the CDR3 is TGCGCCAGCAGCCGAACGGCAGATACGCAGTATTTT.

The chain recombines TRBV11-2 with TRBJ2-1; TRBD1 might be the D (5 bases). The V gene lost 0 bases and the J gene lost 6 bases, with 18 bases spanning the gap. Germline V gives CDR1 SGHAT, CDR2 FQNNGV. CDR3 length: 17 residues. In nucleotides, the CDR3 is TGTGCCAGCAGCTTAGATCAGACAGTTTTTTACGGCAATGAGCAGTTCTTC. Translation gives CASSLDQTVFYGNEQFF.

V usage is TRBV28 and J usage is TRBJ2-7; 10 bases align to TRBD2. Germline CDR1 MDHEN, CDR2 SYDVKM. The CDR3 consists of 13 residues. V lost 6 bases and J lost 5; bases outside the gene matches: 4. The CDR3 reads CASSLGTSDEQYF. In nucleotides, the CDR3 is TGTGCCAGCAGCCTAGGGACTAGCGACGAGCAGTACTTC.

This chain links TRBV27 with TRBJ1-2; 9 bases fit TRBD1. This CDR3 spans 15 amino acids. CDR1 is MNHEY and CDR2 is SMNVEV in the germline V gene (reference sequence). The junction had 12 bases not matched to a gene; V was cut back by 5 bases and J by 8 bases. The CDR3 is CASSPGQGFPEGYTF. The CDR3 DNA is TGTGCCAGCAGTCCCGGACAGGGGTTCCCCGAAGGCTACACCTTC.

This chain joins TRBV9 and TRBJ2-7; no firm D call. Trimming stripped 0 bases from V and 6 bases from J, with 13 bases between. Germline V gene data show CDR1 as SGDLS and CDR2 as YYNGEE. CDR3 size: 14 residues. For the CDR3, the DNA is TGTGCCAGCAGCGTAGGTGTGGGGTCCACCGAGCAGTACTTC. Protein product: CASSVGVGSTEQYF. Full variable domain (rest looked up from reference TRBV9 and TRBJ2-7): DSGVTQTPKHLITATGQRVTLRCSPRSGDLSVYWYQQSLDQGLQFLIQYYNGEERAKGNILERFSAQQFPDLHSELNLSSLELGDSALYFCASSVGVGSTEQYFGPGTRLTVT.

The rearrangement uses TRBV9 and TRBJ2-1, with 8 nucleotides matching TRBD2. In germline, CDR1 is SGDLS, CDR2 YYNGEE. The V gene end was trimmed by 4 bases and the J gene end by 7 bases; junction bases not matched to a gene: 13. The CDR3 loop spans 16 amino acids. The chain's CDR3 is CASSPVSGGEKNEQFF. The CDR3 DNA reads TGTGCCAGCAGCCCCGTCAGCGGGGGAGAGAAAAATGAGCAGTTCTTC.

A single count supports this clone. The chain recombines TRBV4-2 with TRBJ2-2, with TRBD1 matching 7 bases. Losses at the gene ends were 4 bases for V and 4 bases for J; bases not matched to a gene: 6. The germline V gene has CDR1 LGHNA and CDR2 YNFKEQ. The CDR3 runs to 15 residues. CDR3 region: CASSPLTGLTGELFF. The CDR3 DNA follows: TGTGCCAGCAGCCCCCTGACAGGGCTCACCGGGGAGCTGTTTTTT.

Details on this clone: At one end, the junction sequence differs from germline, possibly due to a read error. The V gene is TRBV6-6, the J gene TRBJ1-4; tentative D call: TRBD1 (5 bases). This CDR3 has 15 amino acids. The germline V gene has CDR1 MNHNY and CDR2 SVGAGI (reference sequence). In DNA form, the CDR3 reads TGTGCCAGCAGTTACGTGGGGGGAGCCAGTGAAAAGCTGTTTTTT. Translated, it gives CASSYVGGASEKLFF.

The chain is built from TRBV9 and TRBJ1-1, with a weak D call TRBD1 (6 bases). V was clipped by 4 bases and J by 2 bases, with 12 bases between them. Germline CDR1 reads SGDLS; CDR2 reads YYNGEE. This CDR3 is built from 14 residues. The CDR3 sequence is CASSPRQVNTEAFF. CDR3 coding DNA: TGTGCCAGCAGCCCCCGACAGGTAAACACTGAAGCTTTCTTT.

The V call is TRBV7-9, the J call TRBJ2-5; no clear D gene. Germline CDR1 is SEHNR and CDR2 is FQNEAQ (reference sequence). The CDR3 sequence is 14 residues long. Trimming shortened V by 2 bases and J by 7 bases, and 14 bases separated the two germline ends. CDR3 residues: CASSLSEGPGTQYF. For the CDR3, the DNA is TGTGCCAGCAGCTTATCCGAAGGCCCAGGGACCCAGTACTTC.

The chain links TRBV25-1 to TRBJ2-7, with D tentatively TRBD1 (6 bases). From germline, CDR1 is MGHDK and CDR2 SYGVNS. V was clipped by 3 bases and J by 6 bases, with 12 bases between them. The CDR3 length is 13 residues. The CDR3 region has the DNA TGTGCCAGCAGTGATCAGGGGCCGGTCGAGCAGTACTTC. Translated: CASSDQGPVEQYF.

The chain links TRBV6-6 to TRBJ2-2; a weak D match, TRBD2 (6 bases). Trimming cost V 2 bases and J 3 bases, with 13 bases left between them. CDR1 is MNHNY, CDR2 SVGAGI, per germline (reference sequence). This CDR3 contains 16 residues. CDR3 coding DNA: TGTGCCAGCAGTTACGGCCGTCTAGCGCACACCGGGGAGCTGTTTTTT. This codes for CASSYGRLAHTGELFF.

The chain joins TRBV4-2 to TRBJ2-5; possibly TRBD2 for D (6 bases). Germline CDR1 LGHNA, CDR2 YNFKEQ. There are 15 residues in the CDR3. V lost 1 base and J lost 0, with 9 bases in between. For the CDR3, the DNA is TGTGCCAGCAGCCAAGGACTAGGGGACCAAGAGACCCAGTACTTC. This gives the protein CASSQGLGDQETQYF.

This chain joins TRBV9 and TRBJ2-3; D remains unclear. Germline CDR1 is SGDLS and CDR2 is YYNGEE. V was clipped by 0 bases and J by 6 bases, with 11 bases between them. The CDR3 spans 14 residues. The CDR3 protein is CASSVAFVTDTQYF. The DNA for the CDR3 is TGTGCCAGCAGCGTAGCTTTCGTTACCGATACGCAGTATTTT. Combining the CDR3 with reference TRBV9 and TRBJ2-3 gives the whole variable domain DSGVTQTPKHLITATGQRVTLRCSPRSGDLSVYWYQQSLDQGLQFLIQYYNGEERAKGNILERFSAQQFPDLHSELNLSSLELGDSALYFCASSVAFVTDTQYFGPGTRLTVL.

The chain joins TRBV5-6 to TRBJ1-5, with 7 bases aligning to TRBD1. In germline, CDR1 is SGHDT, CDR2 YYEEEE. This CDR3 is built from 15 residues. With V trimmed by 4 bases and J by 1 base, 5 bases remained unmatched. The CDR3: CASSAMTGSNQPQHF. Written as DNA, the CDR3 is TGTGCCAGCAGCGCGATGACAGGGAGCAATCAGCCCCAGCATTTT. The variable domain in full, completed from reference TRBV5-6 and TRBJ1-5, reads DAGVTQSPTHLIKTRGQQVTLRCSPKSGHDTVSWYQQALGQGPQFIFQYYEEEERQRGNFPDRFSGHQFPNYSSELNVNALLLGDSALYLCASSAMTGSNQPQHFGDGTRLSIL.

In DNA, the CDR3 is TGTGCCAGCAGCCCGAAGACTAGCGCCTACAATGAGCAGTTCTTC. This codes for CASSPKTSAYNEQFF. The chain carries TRBV9 and TRBJ2-1; TRBD2 matches at 8 bases. The CDR3 has 15 amino acids. CDR1 SGDLS and CDR2 YYNGEE come from the germline V gene. Trimming removed 4 bases from V and 2 bases from J; junction bases left unmatched: 5.

As to this clone: Other DNA sequences in this specimen translate into the identical CDR3. The chain employs TRBV27 and TRBJ2-1; 12 bases are a match to TRBD2. Trimming took 5 bases from V and 5 from J; bases not matched to a gene: 4. Germline V gives CDR1 MNHEY, CDR2 SMNVEV (reference sequence). This CDR3 has 15 amino acids. This CDR3 reads CASSPLAGGHNEQFF. Written as DNA, the CDR3 is TGTGCCAGCAGTCCACTAGCGGGAGGCCACAATGAGCAGTTCTTC.

The chain uses TRBV7-9 and TRBJ1-4, with D tentatively TRBD1 (5 bases). CDR1 is SEHNR and CDR2 is FQNEAQ in the germline V gene (reference sequence). V dropped 1 base and J dropped 3 bases, with 9 bases sitting between them. The CDR3 sequence is 15 residues long. The CDR3 protein is CASSLERGANEKLFF. In DNA form, the CDR3 reads TGTGCCAGCAGCTTAGAAAGGGGAGCTAATGAAAAACTGTTTTTT.